This TCR beta chain was captured by sequencing in a study of T cell repertoires in cytomegalovirus infection. The CDR3 contains 15 residues. With 0 bases clipped from V and 0 bases from J, the junction kept 1 base outside the gene matches. TCRdb reprocessed the reads via MiXCR and lists one record per CDR3 protein. Of some 940,000 distinct CDR3 sequences in the sample, roughly a third were seen once. Study results and caveats: Predominance within the ex vivo response was attributable to HLA-C-restricted CMV-specific TCR beta clonotypes.

This clonotype was counted many times. The antigen is unknown. Sequencing was performed on cultured CD8+ T cells from PBMCs, taken from culture after CMV antigen stimulation. The rearrangement uses TRBV12-3 or TRBV12-4 and TRBJ1-1; 7 nucleotides agree with TRBD1. The sequence was obtained from a human donor in good health (CMV status not recorded). Some clones in this sample may be carry-over from other donors' samples. CDR3 nucleotide sequence: TGTGCCAGCAGTTTAGCCAGGGGGATGAACACTGAAGCTTTCTTT. Translation gives CASSLARGMNTEAFF.